This T cell receptor (beta chain) derives from a study of CD8 T cells in ankylosing spondylitis. This clonotype has a handful of counts. Antigen: not known. MiXCR was run by TCRdb on the 5' RACE reads, yielding one entry per CDR3 protein. This table holds about 800,000 distinct CDR3 sequences, approximately 12% found once. Notes on the study in general: A TCR beta motif of several highly homologous variants appeared characteristic of ankylosing spondylitis blood. Some motif variants had been reported before (in reactive arthritis synovial fluid and blood). Disease-linked clones reportedly concentrated significantly in matched ankylosing spondylitis synovial fluid.

V was pared by 5 bases and J by 9 bases, with 13 bases of the junction left unmatched. The CDR3 runs 15 residues. The germline V gene has CDR1 SGHTA and CDR2 FQGNSA. The chain links TRBV7-2 to TRBJ2-1, with 7 nucleotides matching TRBD2. The sequence came from a male donor with ankylosing spondylitis. The specimen was blood, either unsorted or a sorted T cell fraction (not recorded which). As DNA, the CDR3 is TGTGCCAGCAGCCCTAGGACTAGAAGGGCCAGTGAGCAGTTCTTC. Encoded protein: CASSPRTRRASEQFF.